The 18 T cell receptor beta chains presented below share a single source sample, sequenced in a study of early T cells in non-severe SARS-CoV-2 infection. TCRdb fed the 5' RACE reads into MiXCR, producing one record per CDR3 protein. The table shows more than 90,000 distinct CDR3 sequences, with about 10% occurring only once. The sample taken for sequencing was whole blood. All receptors come from an adult who was a healthcare worker with PCR-confirmed SARS-CoV-2 infection or an uninfected control (not recorded which).

The CDR3 DNA reads TGCAGTGCTAGTTCGTTGGAAGGGTACAATGAGCAGTTCTTC. The encoded protein is CSASSLEGYNEQFF. The gene calls are TRBV20-1 and TRBJ2-1; D gene uncertain. The ends were cut back, 3 bases at V and 4 bases at J, with 13 bases in the middle. The V gene's germline CDR1 is DFQATT and CDR2 SNEGSKA (reference sequence). This CDR3 region has 14 residues.

The V call is TRBV20-1, the J call TRBJ2-1; 8 bases are shared with TRBD1. The germline V gene encodes CDR1 DFQATT and CDR2 SNEGSKA (reference sequence). The CDR3 is 11 amino acids. V lost 3 bases and J lost 13; bases outside the gene matches: 5. CDR3 sequence reads: CSASPDRDQFF. In DNA, the CDR3 is TGCAGTGCTAGCCCGGACAGGGATCAGTTCTTC.

This chain uses TRBV6-5 with TRBJ2-2; 9 bases are a match to TRBD2. The CDR3 sequence is 15 residues long. V shed 4 bases and J 6 bases; nucleotides not matched to a gene: 6. The germline gives CDR1 MNHEY, CDR2 SVGAGI. CDR3 coding DNA: TGTGCCAGCAGTTTGCGGGGGGGCCCCGCCGGGGAGCTGTTTTTT. Protein product: CASSLRGGPAGELFF.

A few counts support this clonotype. V is TRBV7-8 and J is TRBJ2-4; maybe TRBD2 (6 bases). CDR1 and CDR2 from the germline V gene are SGHVS and FQNEAQ. The length of the CDR3 is 17 residues. V gave up 4 bases and J gave up 7 bases, with 23 bases separating them. The CDR3 here is CASSWERRGGEFNIQYF. In nucleotides, the CDR3 is TGTGCCAGCAGCTGGGAGCGGAGGGGAGGAGAGTTTAACATTCAGTACTTC.

The V gene is TRBV5-4, the J gene TRBJ2-1, with 9 bases lining up with TRBD2. Per the germline V gene, CDR1 is SGHNT and CDR2 is YYREEE (reference sequence). J gave up 6 bases and V 0 bases, and 4 bases lay outside the gene matches. The CDR3 totals 15 residues. CDR3 sequence: CASSLAGREGNEQFF. CDR3 nucleotides: TGTGCCAGCAGCTTGGCCGGGCGGGAGGGCAATGAGCAGTTCTTC.

This clonotype has at least ten counts. The chain is built from TRBV7-9 and TRBJ1-5; 10 nucleotides align to TRBD1. V trimming: 5 bases; J trimming: 6 bases; junction bases outside the gene matches: 7. This CDR3 region has 15 residues. Germline CDR1 is SEHNR and CDR2 is FQNEAQ (reference sequence). This chain's CDR3 is CASSRDRGQVQPQHF. CDR3 nucleotide sequence: TGTGCCAGCAGCCGCGACAGGGGGCAAGTTCAGCCCCAGCATTTT.

This clonotype was counted ten times or more. The chain is built from TRBV3-1 and TRBJ1-1; no clear D gene. Trimming took 3 bases from V and 5 from J, leaving 16 bases between them. Germline V gives CDR1 LGHDT, CDR2 YNNKEL (reference sequence). The CDR3 extends over 15 amino acids. The chain's CDR3 is CASSQGSFRRTEAFF. The CDR3 region has the DNA TGTGCCAGCAGCCAGGGGTCCTTCCGGCGGACTGAAGCTTTCTTT. The full variable domain, with the rest looked up from reference TRBV3-1 and TRBJ1-1, is DTAVSQTPKYLVTQMGNDKSIKCEQNLGHDTMYWYKQDSKKFLKIMFSYNNKELIINETVPNRFSPKSPDKAHLNLHINSLELGDSAVYFCASSQGSFRRTEAFFGQGTRLTVV.

This clonotype was seen a handful of times. V is TRBV24-1 and J is TRBJ2-1; D is uncertain. The germline V and J ends were trimmed by 3 bases and 0 bases, with 14 bases remaining between them. The CDR3 sequence is 17 residues long. The germline gives CDR1 KGHDR, CDR2 SFDVKD. The CDR3 is CATSDAIRGVSYNEQFF. In DNA, the CDR3 is TGTGCCACCAGTGATGCTATACGTGGGGTCTCCTACAATGAGCAGTTCTTC.

This clonotype showed up just a few times. The chain carries TRBV11-2 and TRBJ2-7; perhaps TRBD2 as D (5 bases). The V end lost 1 base, the J end lost 5 bases, and 12 bases lay between the germline ends. The CDR3 has 14 residues. Germline CDR1 is SGHAT and CDR2 is FQNNGV. The CDR3 DNA sequence: TGTGCCAGCAGCTTAGTCCGGGGTCCCCACGAGCAGTACTTC. It codes for CASSLVRGPHEQYF.

The V and J genes are TRBV20-1 and TRBJ1-1, with TRBD1 as a possible D gene (6 bases). CDR1 and CDR2 (germline): DFQATT, SNEGSKA (reference sequence). Trimming stripped 2 bases from V and 4 bases from J, with 14 bases between. This CDR3 has 14 residues. The CDR3 protein is CSARKREGGTEAFF. The CDR3 DNA reads TGCAGTGCTAGAAAAAGGGAGGGGGGCACTGAAGCTTTCTTT.

CDR3 DNA sequence: TGTGCCAGCTGTCCCCAGGACAGCGCGAACACCGGGGAGCTGTTTTTT. Residues: CASCPQDSANTGELFF. V is TRBV25-1 and J is TRBJ2-2, with D possibly matching TRBD1 (6 bases). Germline CDR1 and CDR2: MGHDK and SYGVNS. This CDR3 comprises 16 residues. Trimming removed 8 bases at V and 0 bases at J, with 16 bases between.

The sample holds many counts of this clonotype. CDR3 sequence (DNA): TGTGCCAGCAGTGTGTTCGAGTCCAGCAATCAGCCCCAGCATTTT. As protein: CASSVFESSNQPQHF. The gene calls are TRBV2 and TRBJ1-5; D not resolved. The CDR3 is 15 amino acids. The V gene's germline CDR1 is SNHLY and CDR2 FYNNEI. The V end was cut by 4 bases, the J end by 1 base, with 11 bases between.

V is TRBV6-2 or TRBV6-3 and J is TRBJ2-5; D may be TRBD1 or TRBD2 (5 bases each). V was cut by 6 bases and J by 5 bases, with 10 bases left in between. Germline-derived CDR1 and CDR2 are MNHEY and SVGEGT. CDR3 size: 12 residues. CDR3 sequence reads: CASSSWGETQYF. CDR3 DNA sequence: TGTGCCAGCAGCTCCTGGGGGGAGACCCAGTACTTC.

This clonotype was recorded at least ten times. The chain joins TRBV5-1 to TRBJ2-3; 10 nucleotides line up with TRBD1. Germline assignment: CDR1 SGHRS and CDR2 YFSETQ. V was clipped by 4 bases and J by 4 bases; unmatched bases: 9. This CDR3 spans 16 amino acids. The CDR3 DNA reads TGCGCCAGCAGCACGGTGGGGACAGGGGCCCCAGATACGCAGTATTTT. Translation: CASSTVGTGAPDTQYF.

The chain links TRBV4-1 to TRBJ2-5, with 16 bases lining up with TRBD2. The J segment lost 1 base and the V segment lost 4 bases, leaving 6 bases of the junction unmatched. CDR1 MGHRA and CDR2 YSYEKL come from the germline V gene. The CDR3 has 18 amino acids. CDR3 bases: TGCGCCAGCAGCCTGGGGACTAGCGGGGGGGCCCCCCAAGAGACCCAGTACTTC. It translates to CASSLGTSGGAPQETQYF.

This clonotype was seen only a few times. The germline gene is not matched at one end of the junction; a read error may be the cause. The V gene is TRBV28, the J gene TRBJ2-5, with D tentatively TRBD1 or TRBD2 (5 bases each). Germline CDR1 is MDHEN and CDR2 is SYDVKM. This CDR3 is built from 12 residues. The CDR3 protein is CASSTYRDGVNF. CDR3 DNA: TGTGCCAGCAGTACATACCGGGACGGAGTCAACTTC.

This clonotype was recorded at least ten times. The J gene is TRBJ2-5, the V gene TRBV28, with 7 bases matching TRBD1. This CDR3 contains 18 residues. In germline, CDR1 is MDHEN, CDR2 SYDVKM. Unmatched junction bases numbered 11, after V lost 1 base and J lost 0 bases. The CDR3 protein is CASSLLWAGGSHQETQYF. CDR3 DNA: TGTGCCAGCAGTTTATTATGGGCAGGGGGAAGTCACCAAGAGACCCAGTACTTC.

Many counts were recorded for this clonotype. This chain uses TRBV3-1 with TRBJ2-1; D is possibly TRBD2 (6 bases). The V end was cut by 3 bases, the J end by 0 bases, with 9 bases between. CDR3 length: 15 residues. Germline CDR1 and CDR2: LGHDT and YNNKEL (reference sequence). The CDR3 loop is CASSQGLNSYNEQFF. Here the CDR3 DNA reads TGTGCCAGCAGCCAGGGACTGAACTCCTACAATGAGCAGTTCTTC.